Sequencing of this T cell receptor beta chain was carried out in a study of early T cells in non-severe SARS-CoV-2 infection. Broader study findings: Anti-spike CD8 responses were favored in VDJdb matching, and private and CD4 specificities were missed.

The length of the CDR3 is 17 residues. The junction had 9 bases not matched to a gene; V was cut back by 5 bases and J by 1 base. As part of library construction, unique molecular identifiers were attached to individual cDNA molecules. TCRdb re-analysed the 5' RACE reads in MiXCR, keeping a single row per CDR3 protein. The sample yields fewer than 55,000 distinct CDR3 sequences, 4% seen once. This clonotype was counted many times. The antigen remains unidentified. Sequenced sample: whole blood. The sequence was obtained from an adult who was a healthcare worker with PCR-confirmed SARS-CoV-2 infection or an uninfected control (not recorded which). This rearrangement joins TRBV12-3 or TRBV12-4 to TRBJ2-2; 8 bases are a match to TRBD1. This CDR3 is CASSPPLGQGNTGELFF. Written as DNA, the CDR3 is TGTGCCAGCAGTCCACCACTAGGACAGGGGAACACCGGGGAGCTGTTTTTT.